What follows are 15 T cell receptor beta chains derived from one specimen sequenced in a study of blood T cell repertoires in COVID-19. Assay used: immunoSEQ multiplex PCR; TCRdb lists only in-frame clones, some missing. This sample has under 250,000 clones, with roughly nine tenths found just once. Sequencing input: peripheral blood. The receptors were sampled from a man aged 35 to 55 with acute or convalescent COVID-19.

The J gene is TRBJ2-2, the V gene TRBV2; TRBD1 is a possible D gene (6 bases). Germline values: CDR1 SNHLY, CDR2 FYNNEI. V shed 2 bases and J shed 3 bases, with 10 bases lying between them. CDR3 length: 15 residues. CDR3 sequence (DNA): TGTGCCAGCAGTGAATTGGACAGTGACACCGGGGAGCTGTTTTTT. This gives the protein CASSELDSDTGELFF.

The V call is TRBV27, the J call TRBJ1-5; tentatively, D is TRBD1 (6 bases). V was shortened by 2 bases and J by 5 bases, with 7 bases between the two germline ends. The germline V gene encodes CDR1 MNHEY and CDR2 SMNVEV (reference sequence). The CDR3 extends over 13 amino acids. In nucleotides, the CDR3 is TGTGCCAGCAGTTTAAGGGGGTATCAGCCCCAGCATTTT. As protein: CASSLRGYQPQHF.

This clone was seen a few times. This chain joins TRBV18 and TRBJ2-6; 9 nucleotides align to TRBD1. The J segment lost 0 bases and the V segment lost 3 bases, leaving 9 bases of the junction unmatched. CDR1 KGHSH and CDR2 LQKENI come from the germline V gene. CDR3 length equals 19 residues. The CDR3 here is CASSPSGTGLDSGANVLTF. The DNA of the CDR3 is TGTGCCAGCTCACCCTCAGGGACAGGGTTGGACTCTGGGGCCAACGTCCTGACTTTC.

J is TRBJ2-3 and V is TRBV2; no firm D call. Germline CDR1 reads SNHLY; CDR2 reads FYNNEI. The CDR3 loop spans 10 amino acids. Trimming shortened V by 5 bases and J by 8 bases, and 5 bases separated the two germline ends. The CDR3 here is CASSYSTQYF. Written as DNA, the CDR3 is TGTGCCAGCAGTTATAGTACGCAGTATTTT.

The rearrangement links TRBV9 to TRBJ1-5; 7 bases fit TRBD1. With V trimmed by 4 bases and J by 3 bases, 7 bases remained unmatched. The CDR3 covers 15 residues. Germline CDR1 and CDR2: SGDLS and YYNGEE. CDR3 sequence reads: CASSREGQFNQPQHF. The CDR3 DNA reads as TGTGCCAGCAGCCGAGAGGGACAGTTCAATCAGCCCCAGCATTTT.

This clone was seen more than once but under ten times. J is TRBJ1-1 and V is TRBV14, with D hard to call. The germline gives CDR1 SGHDN, CDR2 FVKESK. V lost 7 bases, J lost 7 bases, and 16 bases lay in between. The CDR3 has 13 residues. CDR3 DNA sequence: TGTGCCAGCAAGCGGACCTATGAAGGTGAAGCTTTCTTT. Amino acids: CASKRTYEGEAFF. Supplemented by reference TRBV14 and TRBJ1-1, the full variable domain reads EAGVTQFPSHSVIEKGQTVTLRCDPISGHDNLYWYRRVMGKEIKFLLHFVKESKQDESGMPNNRFLAERTGGTYSTLKVQPAELEDSGVYFCASKRTYEGEAFFGQGTRLTVV.

The chain couples TRBV5-5 to TRBJ1-5, with 12 bases identical to TRBD1. Germline loops: CDR1 SGHKS, CDR2 YYEKEE (reference sequence). This CDR3 spans 15 amino acids. The V gene end was trimmed by 3 bases and the J gene end by 4 bases; junction bases not matched to a gene: 2. The CDR3 DNA sequence: TGTGCCAGCAGCTGGGGACAGGGGGCGAATCAGCCCCAGCATTTT. Translated: CASSWGQGANQPQHF.

This chain joins TRBV29-1 and TRBJ2-7; TRBD1 aligns across 10 bases. The V gene end was trimmed by 2 bases and the J gene end by 5 bases; junction bases not matched to a gene: 6. The CDR3 consists of 14 residues. Germline V CDR1 and CDR2: SQVTM, ANQGSEA. The CDR3 nucleotides are TGCAGCGTTGAAAGGGGACAGGGGATTAACGAGCAGTACTTC. Translation: CSVERGQGINEQYF.

The chain joins TRBV19 to TRBJ1-5; D ambiguous. The CDR3 sequence is 15 residues long. V was cut by 2 bases and J by 7 bases, with 15 bases left in between. Looked up from germline, CDR1 is LNHDA and CDR2 is SQIVND (reference sequence). The CDR3: CASSIQLGRRQPQHF. For the CDR3, the DNA is TGTGCCAGTAGTATACAGCTAGGAAGGAGGCAGCCCCAGCATTTT.

J is TRBJ2-1 and V is TRBV29-1; TRBD1 might be the D (6 bases). Trimming took 6 bases from V and 4 from J, leaving 13 bases between them. Germline V gives CDR1 SQVTM, CDR2 ANQGSEA. CDR3 size: 13 residues. The CDR3 DNA is TGCAGCGTCCCCCGGGACACTTACAATGAGCAGTTCTTC. It encodes CSVPRDTYNEQFF.

V gene TRBV7-9 combines with J gene TRBJ2-7; 10 nucleotides line up with TRBD1. Losses at the gene ends were 3 bases for V and 2 bases for J; bases not matched to a gene: 1. Germline CDR1 and CDR2: SEHNR and FQNEAQ (reference sequence). This CDR3 has 14 amino acids. The CDR3 sequence is CASSFGTGAYEQYF. CDR3 nucleotide sequence: TGTGCCAGCAGCTTTGGGACAGGGGCCTACGAGCAGTACTTC.

In this sample, this clone turned up once. The V gene is TRBV9, the J gene TRBJ2-3; TRBD2 matches at 7 bases. The CDR3 loop spans 14 amino acids. Germline loops: CDR1 SGDLS, CDR2 YYNGEE. Trimming took 3 bases from V and 2 from J; bases not matched to a gene: 3. CDR3 residues: CASSGGSSTDTQYF. In DNA form, the CDR3 reads TGTGCCAGCAGCGGCGGGAGTTCCACAGATACGCAGTATTTT.

The chain links TRBV19 to TRBJ2-1; 7 bases fit TRBD2. V shed 4 bases and J 2 bases; nucleotides not matched to a gene: 5. The CDR3 extends over 15 amino acids. Looked up from germline, CDR1 is LNHDA and CDR2 is SQIVND (reference sequence). CDR3 amino acids: CASSKKRGPYNEQFF. DNA of the CDR3: TGTGCCAGTAGTAAAAAGCGGGGACCCTACAATGAGCAGTTCTTC. The full variable domain, its missing parts supplied by reference TRBV19 and TRBJ2-1, is DGGITQSPKYLFRKEGQNVTLSCEQNLNHDAMYWYRQDPGQGLRLIYYSQIVNDFQKGDIAEGYSVSREKKESFPLTVTSAQKNPTAFYLCASSKKRGPYNEQFFGPGTRLTVL.

Only a few counts were recorded for this clone. The rearrangement links TRBV28 to TRBJ2-1, with a weak D call TRBD1 (6 bases). The ends were cut back, 6 bases at V and 15 bases at J, with 18 bases in the middle. The CDR3 contains 12 residues. Germline V lookup: CDR1 MDHEN, CDR2 SYDVKM. CDR3 sequence: CASRQGSRSAFF. CDR3 nucleotides: TGTGCCAGCAGGCAGGGGTCCCGATCGGCGTTCTTC.

The genes are TRBV27 and TRBJ2-1; D remains unclear. V shed 10 bases and J shed 9 bases, with 13 bases lying between them. The CDR3 length is 11 residues. CDR1 is MNHEY, CDR2 SMNVEV, per germline (reference sequence). CDR3 residues: CATSLIGEQFF. The CDR3 nucleotides read TGTGCCACCTCCTTAATCGGTGAGCAGTTCTTC.